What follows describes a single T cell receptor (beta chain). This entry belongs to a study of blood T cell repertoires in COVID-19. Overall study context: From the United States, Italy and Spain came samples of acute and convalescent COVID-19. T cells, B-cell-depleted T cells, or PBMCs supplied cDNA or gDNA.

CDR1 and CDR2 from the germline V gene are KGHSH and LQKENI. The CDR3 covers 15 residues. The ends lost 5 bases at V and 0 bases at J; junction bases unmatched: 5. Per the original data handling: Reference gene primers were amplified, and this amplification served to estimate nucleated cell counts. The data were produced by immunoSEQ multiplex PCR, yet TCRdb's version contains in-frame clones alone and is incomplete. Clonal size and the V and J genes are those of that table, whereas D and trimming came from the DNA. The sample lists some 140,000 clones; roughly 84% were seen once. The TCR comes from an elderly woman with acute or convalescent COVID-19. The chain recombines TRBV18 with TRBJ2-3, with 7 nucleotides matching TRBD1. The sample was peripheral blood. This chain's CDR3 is CASSSLTGSTDTQYF. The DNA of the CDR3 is TGTGCCAGCTCATCGCTGACAGGGAGCACAGATACGCAGTATTTT.